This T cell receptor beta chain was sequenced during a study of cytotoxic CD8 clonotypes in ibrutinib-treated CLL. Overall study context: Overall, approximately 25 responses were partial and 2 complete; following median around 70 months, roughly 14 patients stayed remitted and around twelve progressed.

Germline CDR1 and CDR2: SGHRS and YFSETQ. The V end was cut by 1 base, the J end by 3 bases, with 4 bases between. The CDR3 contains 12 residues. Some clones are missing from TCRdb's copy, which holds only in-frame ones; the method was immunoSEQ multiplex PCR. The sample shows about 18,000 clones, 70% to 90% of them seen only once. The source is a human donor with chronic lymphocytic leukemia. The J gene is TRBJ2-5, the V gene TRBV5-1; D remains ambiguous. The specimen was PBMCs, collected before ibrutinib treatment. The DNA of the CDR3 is TGCGCCAGCAGCTTGAGCGAAGAGACCCAGTACTTC. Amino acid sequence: CASSLSEETQYF.